This TCR beta chain was obtained from a study of blood T cells in healthy people across ages. Study summary: About one barcoded beta molecule per two T cells was the capture yield of template switching.

The V gene's germline CDR1 is SGHRS and CDR2 YFSETQ. CDR3 length: 12 amino acids. V gave up 0 bases and J gave up 11 bases; unmatched junction bases: 2. Next came a second PCR, run for roughly 6 to 11 cycles, which used a sample-barcoded 5' primer along with a J-beta primer mix. TCRdb reprocessed the 5' RACE reads via MiXCR and lists one record per CDR3 protein. The sample holds 850,000 to 1,300,000 distinct CDR3 sequences, 40% to 50% seen once. The authors isolated at least 6.5 million PBMCs per sample. The chain couples TRBV5-1 to TRBJ1-1; TRBD1 matches 9 bases. Specimen: blood. The receptor comes from an older woman in good health. CDR3 bases: TGCGCCAGCAGCTTGGACAGGGGGCCTGCTTTCTTT. It is translated as CASSLDRGPAFF.